This T cell receptor beta chain was identified during a study of blood T cell repertoires in COVID-19. Turning to the study itself: COVID-19 samples collected from the United States, Italy and Spain covered acute and convalescent phases.

V lost 0 bases to trimming and J lost 4 bases; unmatched junction nucleotides: 7. The length of the CDR3 is 17 residues. The germline gives CDR1 MNHEY, CDR2 SMNVEV (reference sequence). Sequenced by immunoSEQ multiplex PCR; TCRdb stores in-frame clones only, minus some. The sample yields about 220,000 clones, around four fifths seen once. Sequenced sample: peripheral blood. V is TRBV27 and J is TRBJ2-1; 9 nucleotides match TRBD2. The TCR comes from a woman in her sixties or seventies who had recovered from COVID-19. The CDR3, as DNA: TGTGCCAGCAGTTTATCTCGGCGGGGGGGTACATACAATGAGCAGTTCTTC. Encoded protein: CASSLSRRGGTYNEQFF.